Below are 20 T cell receptor beta chains sequenced from a single sample in a study of T-cell memory formation after mild COVID-19. One entry per CDR3 protein results from TCRdb running MiXCR on the 5' RACE reads. The repertoire holds 550,000 to 700,000 distinct CDR3 sequences, around 17% seen once, with around 11% in the top ten. The sequencing input was PBMCs or a T cell subset sorted from them (not recorded which). The receptors shown here come from an adult woman who had mild COVID-19 (a few samples of this study predate the infection). Cell type and time point are not known.

The chain joins TRBV6-6 to TRBJ2-7; D ambiguous. CDR1 and CDR2 from the germline V gene are MNHNY and SVGAGI (reference sequence). The ends were cut back, 2 bases at V and 0 bases at J, with 5 bases in the middle. This CDR3 is built from 13 residues. CDR3 amino acids: CASSYGDSYEQYF. The DNA for the CDR3 is TGTGCCAGCAGTTACGGAGACTCCTACGAGCAGTACTTC.

This clonotype was observed at least ten times. CDR3 in DNA: TGCAGTGCTACTCGGGGCGTGAGCGAGACTTACGAGCAGTACTTC. It specifies CSATRGVSETYEQYF. This rearrangement joins TRBV20-1 to TRBJ2-7; possibly TRBD1 or TRBD2 for D (5 bases each). V dropped 4 bases and J dropped 4 bases, with 20 bases sitting between them. Per the germline V gene, CDR1 is DFQATT and CDR2 is SNEGSKA (reference sequence). The CDR3 spans 15 residues.

In this sample, this clonotype turned up a few times. The V gene is TRBV4-1, the J gene TRBJ2-7, with D unclear. The CDR3 has 14 amino acids. Trimming took off 0 bases at V and 2 bases at J, with 8 bases between the two ends. Germline V lookup: CDR1 MGHRA, CDR2 YSYEKL. DNA of the CDR3: TGCGCCAGCAGCCAAGAATTTACGGCCTACGAGCAGTACTTC. It codes for CASSQEFTAYEQYF.

This clonotype was detected a few times. V is TRBV13 and J is TRBJ2-1; 13 nucleotides agree with TRBD2. Germline values: CDR1 PRHDT, CDR2 FYEKMQ (reference sequence). This CDR3 has 15 residues. V was pared by 5 bases and J by 8 bases, with 6 bases of the junction left unmatched. The DNA for the CDR3 is TGTGCCAGCAGCCCTAGGACTAGCGGGAGACATGAGCAGTTCTTC. Its translation is CASSPRTSGRHEQFF.

This chain links TRBV9 with TRBJ1-3; 7 nucleotides align to TRBD1. Germline lookup yields CDR1 SGDLS and CDR2 YYNGEE. Unmatched junction bases numbered 8, after V lost 3 bases and J lost 2 bases. CDR3 length: 16 amino acids. The CDR3: CASSGGEGAPGNTIYF. The CDR3 bases are TGTGCCAGCAGCGGAGGGGAGGGGGCGCCTGGAAACACCATATATTTT. The whole variable domain, remainder taken from reference TRBV9 and TRBJ1-3, is DSGVTQTPKHLITATGQRVTLRCSPRSGDLSVYWYQQSLDQGLQFLIQYYNGEERAKGNILERFSAQQFPDLHSELNLSSLELGDSALYFCASSGGEGAPGNTIYFGEGSWLTVV.

This clonotype showed up just a few times. This chain joins TRBV10-3 and TRBJ2-7; D perhaps matches TRBD1 (6 bases). Trimming cost V 4 bases and J 3 bases, with 10 bases left between them. CDR3 length: 13 amino acids. CDR1 ENHRY and CDR2 SYGVKD come from the germline V gene. CDR3 sequence: CAISGMDSYEQYF. The CDR3 DNA sequence: TGTGCCATCAGTGGTATGGACAGCTACGAGCAGTACTTC.

This chain uses TRBV27 with TRBJ1-2, with D perhaps matching TRBD1 (5 bases). CDR1 MNHEY and CDR2 SMNVEV come from the germline V gene (reference sequence). CDR3 length: 14 residues. V shed 3 bases and J shed 8 bases, with 16 bases lying between them. The CDR3 protein is CASSFSGQGGGYTF. The CDR3 DNA reads TGTGCCAGCAGTTTCTCAGGGCAAGGAGGCGGCTACACCTTC.

This sequence joins TRBV19 and TRBJ2-1; 13 nucleotides agree with TRBD2. Per the germline V gene, CDR1 is LNHDA and CDR2 is SQIVND (reference sequence). The CDR3 runs 15 residues. V was pared by 3 bases and J by 10 bases, with 6 bases of the junction left unmatched. CDR3: CASSITSGGAWEQFF. CDR3 nucleotide sequence: TGTGCCAGTAGTATCACTAGCGGGGGGGCCTGGGAGCAGTTCTTC.

The J gene is TRBJ2-5, the V gene TRBV27, with D perhaps assigned TRBD1 or TRBD2 (5 bases each). V lost 10 bases and J lost 4, with 19 bases in between. This CDR3 spans 14 amino acids. Germline CDR1 and CDR2: MNHEY and SMNVEV (reference sequence). CDR3 protein: CATGSIGGPETQYF. CDR3 in DNA: TGTGCCACAGGGAGTATTGGGGGTCCAGAGACCCAGTACTTC.

This clonotype was seen at least ten times. The chain links TRBV5-1 to TRBJ1-1; a weak D match, TRBD1 (5 bases). The V end lost 7 bases, the J end lost 4 bases, and 14 bases lay between the germline ends. CDR1 SGHRS and CDR2 YFSETQ come from the germline V gene. The CDR3 contains 13 residues. The CDR3 is CASSSAQVTEAFF. The CDR3 nucleotides are TGCGCCAGCTCGTCGGCACAGGTCACTGAAGCTTTCTTT.

This clonotype was seen only a few times. The chain recombines TRBV5-1 with TRBJ2-2; no firm D call. The germline V and J ends were trimmed by 0 bases and 2 bases, with 11 bases remaining between them. The CDR3 spans 16 residues. Germline V gene lookup returns CDR1 SGHRS and CDR2 YFSETQ. The CDR3 region has the DNA TGCGCCAGCAGCTTGGGGCCCCTACGAAACACCGGGGAGCTGTTTTTT. This gives the protein CASSLGPLRNTGELFF.

The chain recombines TRBV24-1 with TRBJ1-2; D is unclear. Germline CDR1 and CDR2: KGHDR and SFDVKD. The V end lost 4 bases, the J end lost 7 bases, and 15 bases lay between the germline ends. This CDR3 contains 14 residues. CDR3 DNA: TGTGCCACCAGTGAGGATACATCGGCGGCTGGCTACACCTTC. This gives the protein CATSEDTSAAGYTF.

There are a few counts of this clonotype. The V and J genes are TRBV15 and TRBJ2-7; 8 nucleotides line up with TRBD2. This CDR3 region has 15 residues. V lost 4 bases to trimming and J lost 3 bases; unmatched junction nucleotides: 8. The germline gives CDR1 LNHNV, CDR2 YYDKDF (reference sequence). The CDR3 nucleotides are TGTGCCACCAGCATGGTCGCGGGGGGCGGCTACGAGCAGTACTTC. Residues: CATSMVAGGGYEQYF.

The chain couples TRBV19 to TRBJ1-1, with no clear D. Trimming cost V 0 bases and J 1 base, with 15 bases left between them. The length of the CDR3 is 17 residues. Per the germline V gene, CDR1 is LNHDA and CDR2 is SQIVND (reference sequence). This chain's CDR3 is CASSIDPGRGRNTEAFF. In nucleotides, the CDR3 is TGTGCCAGTAGTATAGACCCCGGACGGGGTAGGAACACTGAAGCTTTCTTT.

This clonotype came up a few times. CDR3 DNA sequence: TGTGCCAGCAGCTACTGGACAGGGGGTTTGACCGGGGAGCTGTTTTTT. It translates to CASSYWTGGLTGELFF. The rearrangement uses TRBV9 and TRBJ2-2; 10 bases agree with TRBD1. With V trimmed by 4 bases and J by 5 bases, 8 bases remained unmatched. The germline CDR1 and CDR2 sequences are SGDLS and YYNGEE. This CDR3 has 16 amino acids.

This clonotype was observed a handful of times. The chain carries TRBV4-2 and TRBJ2-2; 7 bases line up with TRBD2. The CDR3 is 15 amino acids. Trimming at V came to 4 bases and at J to 3 bases, leaving 5 bases not matched to a gene. CDR1 is LGHNA and CDR2 is YNFKEQ in the germline V gene. The CDR3 is CASSPLREYTGELFF. The CDR3 nucleotides are TGTGCCAGCAGCCCCTTGCGGGAGTACACCGGGGAGCTGTTTTTT.

This clonotype turned up a few times. V gene TRBV12-3 or TRBV12-4 combines with J gene TRBJ2-1, with TRBD2 as a possible D gene (5 bases). This CDR3 is 13 amino acids long. V dropped 5 bases and J dropped 4 bases, with 9 bases sitting between them. Here the CDR3 DNA reads TGTGCCAGCAGTATAACTAGGTACAATGAGCAGTTCTTC. This sequence encodes CASSITRYNEQFF.

This clonotype came up many times. The chain employs TRBV7-2 and TRBJ1-1; TRBD1 might be the D (5 bases). The CDR3 is made up of 14 amino acids. Trimming took 3 bases from V and 3 from J, leaving 11 bases between them. Germline V CDR1 and CDR2: SGHTA, FQGNSA. The CDR3 loop is CASSFKARDTEAFF. The CDR3 bases are TGTGCCAGCAGCTTTAAGGCCAGGGACACTGAAGCTTTCTTT.

The rearrangement links TRBV6-1 to TRBJ1-5; D might be TRBD1 (5 bases). This CDR3 is 15 amino acids long. CDR1 and CDR2 (germline): MNHNS, SASEGT. V was cut by 2 bases and J by 4 bases, with 12 bases left in between. CDR3 protein: CASSETRQGNQPQHF. The CDR3 DNA follows: TGTGCCAGCAGTGAAACCCGCCAGGGAAATCAGCCCCAGCATTTT.

This clonotype came up a few times. This rearrangement joins TRBV14 to TRBJ2-1; D uncertain. Trimming took off 1 base at V and 0 bases at J, with 13 bases between the two ends. Germline V gene sequence: CDR1 SGHDN, CDR2 FVKESK. The CDR3 spans 17 residues. CDR3 bases: TGTGCCAGCAGCCAAGTAAAGGTTATGAGCTCCTACAATGAGCAGTTCTTC. Its translation is CASSQVKVMSSYNEQFF.